This TCR beta chain was sequenced for a study of shared clonotypes between healthy human individuals. J was trimmed by 9 bases and V by 8 bases; bases with no gene match: 9. The CDR3 extends over 13 amino acids. Germline CDR1 reads MNHEY; CDR2 reads SVGAGI. Profiled with immunoSEQ multiplex PCR; TCRdb holds only in-frame clones, not every one. The sample includes about 330,000 clones, less than 85% seen only once; the top ten take approximately 10%. This TCR was sampled from a man aged 30 to 45 in good health. The V call is TRBV6-5, the J call TRBJ2-1, with TRBD2 identical over 8 bases. The sample was memory CD4+ T cells sorted from blood. Documented subset: CD45RA-negative fraction. CDR3: CASSTGGAGEQFF. The CDR3 nucleotides are TGTGCCAGCTCGACGGGGGGGGCGGGTGAGCAGTTCTTC.